The 7 T cell receptor beta chains in this list originate from one sample, sequenced in a study of blood T cell repertoires in COVID-19. TCRdb's table, derived via immunoSEQ multiplex PCR, lists solely in-frame clones and lacks some. The sample records roughly 250,000 clones, over 75% being singletons. The sample taken for sequencing was peripheral blood. The receptors stem from a human donor in a cohort sampled during active COVID-19.

The CDR3: CASSFMRYNEQFF. The DNA of the CDR3 is TGTGCCAGCAGTTTTATGCGCTACAATGAGCAGTTCTTC. The chain has TRBV2 and TRBJ2-1; D call uncertain. In germline, CDR1 is SNHLY, CDR2 FYNNEI. The CDR3 covers 13 residues. V lost 5 bases to trimming and J lost 3 bases, with 8 bases between them.

The chain recombines TRBV6-5 with TRBJ1-2; D is ambiguous. V was clipped by 6 bases and J by 8 bases, with 10 bases between them. CDR1 and CDR2 (germline): MNHEY, SVGAGI. The CDR3 runs 11 residues. The CDR3 protein is CASRGARGYTF. The CDR3 DNA follows: TGTGCCAGCAGGGGAGCGAGGGGCTACACCTTC.

The gene calls are TRBV6-2 or TRBV6-3 and TRBJ2-5; D is uncertain. The CDR3 runs to 12 residues. Germline CDR1 is MNHEY and CDR2 is SVGEGT. Trimming removed 2 bases at V and 4 bases at J, with 5 bases between. The CDR3 DNA reads as TGTGCCAGCAGTTACATTCGAGAGACCCAGTACTTC. It is translated as CASSYIRETQYF.

A few counts support this clone. J is TRBJ1-1 and V is TRBV10-1; D is unresolved. Germline-derived CDR1 and CDR2 are WNHNN and SYGVQD (reference sequence). This CDR3 region has 13 residues. Deletions cut 5 bases from V and 6 bases from J, with 13 bases between. CDR3 nucleotide sequence: TGCGCCAGCAGTCCTAGTCCCGCGGCTGAAGCTTTCTTT. This translates into CASSPSPAAEAFF.

V usage is TRBV7-9 and J usage is TRBJ2-5; unclear D gene. Trimming cost V 3 bases and J 5 bases, with 22 bases left between them. This CDR3 spans 17 amino acids. Germline lookup yields CDR1 SEHNR and CDR2 FQNEAQ (reference sequence). CDR3 DNA sequence: TGTGCCAGCAGCTTCCCTGGGCAGTTTGACGACGTGGAGACCCAGTACTTC. As protein: CASSFPGQFDDVETQYF.

This chain links TRBV7-8 with TRBJ1-6, with TRBD1 matching 8 bases. Germline values: CDR1 SGHVS, CDR2 FQNEAQ. The CDR3 has 15 residues. J gave up 7 bases and V 4 bases, and 6 bases lay outside the gene matches. DNA of the CDR3: TGTGCCAGCAGCTCACGACAGGGGACGAATTCACCCCTCCACTTT. This encodes CASSSRQGTNSPLHF.

A remark on this clone: Other DNA sequences in this specimen translate into the identical CDR3. The chain carries TRBV7-8 and TRBJ1-1; a weak D match, TRBD1 (5 bases). There are 13 residues in the CDR3. Trimming left V 3 bases short and J 1 base short, with 6 bases between. CDR1 is SGHVS, CDR2 FQNEAQ, per germline. CDR3 DNA sequence: TGTGCCAGCAGCTTGGGGCAGAACACTGAAGCTTTCTTT. Protein sequence: CASSLGQNTEAFF.